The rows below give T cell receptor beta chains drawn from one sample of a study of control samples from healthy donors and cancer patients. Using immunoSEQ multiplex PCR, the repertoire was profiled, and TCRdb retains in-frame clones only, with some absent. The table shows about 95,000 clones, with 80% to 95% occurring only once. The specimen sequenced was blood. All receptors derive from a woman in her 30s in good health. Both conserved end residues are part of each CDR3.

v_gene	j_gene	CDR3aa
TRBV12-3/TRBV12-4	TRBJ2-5	CASSLEKETQYF
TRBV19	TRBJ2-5	CASKEGGETQYF
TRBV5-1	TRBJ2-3	CASSLGVRRGGTDTQYF
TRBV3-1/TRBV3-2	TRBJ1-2	CASSRTREGGLTF
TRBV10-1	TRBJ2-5	CASSKTGTGETQYF
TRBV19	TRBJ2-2	CASSIDRGTALSGELFF
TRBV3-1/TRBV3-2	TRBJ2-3	CASSQSRGNTDTQYF
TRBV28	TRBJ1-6	CASSLGDYNSPLHF
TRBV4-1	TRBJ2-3	CASRSLRTDTQYF
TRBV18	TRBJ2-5	CASSPTKETQYF
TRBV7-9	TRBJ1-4	CASSYGQGHEKLFF
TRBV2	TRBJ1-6	CASSVDRGSDNSPLHF
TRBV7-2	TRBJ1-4	CASSLGAGGIEKLFF
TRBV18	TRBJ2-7	CASLSGQGFYEQYF
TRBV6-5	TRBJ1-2	CANKQGASYGYTF
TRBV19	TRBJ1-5	CASHRGQGGFRNQPQHF
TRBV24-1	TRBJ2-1	CATLGGSSYNEQFF
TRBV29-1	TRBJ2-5	CSVSETQYF
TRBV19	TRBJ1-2	CASTTRQGTGYTF
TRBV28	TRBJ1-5	CASSFDPHRQGRAQPQHF
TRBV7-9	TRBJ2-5	CASSPGTGYETQYF
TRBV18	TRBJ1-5	CASSTGPNQPQHF
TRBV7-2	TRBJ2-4	CASSQGLAAAQNIQYF
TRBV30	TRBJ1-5	CAWRGGTGGHQPQHF
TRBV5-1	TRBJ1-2	CASSSTGDGYTF
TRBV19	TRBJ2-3	CASSYRDRGSDTQYF
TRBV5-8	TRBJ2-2	CASSPLEDRGTGELFF
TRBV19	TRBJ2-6	CASSRLGGSGANVLTF
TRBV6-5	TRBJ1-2	CASSPRGNYGYTF
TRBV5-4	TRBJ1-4	CASSFRENEKLFF
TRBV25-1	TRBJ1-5	CASSQTGGGQPQHF
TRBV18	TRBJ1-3	CASSPFDRLQGNTIYF
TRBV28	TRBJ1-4	CASSWTAPNEKLFF
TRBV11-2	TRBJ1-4	CASSLGQFREKLFF
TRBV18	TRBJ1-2	CASQTGGYGYTF
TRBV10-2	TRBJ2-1	CASSLKNNRAPGEQFF
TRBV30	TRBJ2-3	CAWSKSGSTDTQYF
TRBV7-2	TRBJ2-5	CASSRTRQETQYF
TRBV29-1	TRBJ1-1	CSVEEGLDTEAFF
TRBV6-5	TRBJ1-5	CASRRQGADNQPQHF
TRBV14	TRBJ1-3	CASSHPGQASGNTIYF